Listed here is a single T cell receptor beta chain. An end of the junction differs from the germline gene, which may be a read error. This record comes from a study of T cells in Graves' hyperthyroidism and ophthalmopathy. CDR3 length equals 14 residues. CDR1 and CDR2 from the germline V gene are LNHDA and SQIVND (reference sequence). TCR beta CDR3 sequences were amplified from RNA transcripts. The primer set for the first-round RT-PCR of the TCR CDR3 was HTBI. TCRdb re-called the multiplex PCR reads with MiXCR, one entry per CDR3 protein. Of 550,000 to 650,000 distinct CDR3 sequences listed, 11% to 15% are singletons.

The gene calls are TRBV19 and TRBJ2-1; a possible D gene is TRBD2 (6 bases). Sample: blood. This TCR was recovered from a woman aged 25 to 39 with Graves' hyperthyroidism that later progressed to Graves' ophthalmopathy. This CDR3 reads CVSSFQLALYEQFF. DNA for the CDR3: TGTGTCAGTAGTTTCCAACTAGCATTGTATGAGCAGTTCTTC.